Below, one TCR beta chain is given with its context. Trimming left V 1 base short and J 4 bases short, with 29 bases between. Per germline, CDR1 MDHEN and CDR2 SYDVKM. The CDR3 sequence is 21 residues long. The input was approximately 0.45 ug total RNA; TCR beta cDNA was made from it with a constant-region primer. A slightly modified ARM-PCR protocol with three nested multiplex PCR rounds produced these TCR beta libraries. Use of TRBV1-TRBV30 forward primers with a C-beta reverse primer characterized the first two PCR rounds, which lasted around 11 cycles each. From the multiplex PCR reads, TCRdb called clonotypes with MiXCR, one entry per CDR3 protein. The sample lists 100,000 to 150,000 distinct CDR3 sequences; around 64% were seen once. Unsorted bulk tissue (roughly 19-31 mg) underwent RNA and DNA co-extraction. The sample is drawn from a study of tumor-infiltrating lymphocytes in primary liver carcinoma.

The material sequenced was liver tumor tissue from sampling region 3. Subset of the sample: tumor region T3, left-lateral pole. This receptor was taken from a woman aged 55 to 70 with primary liver carcinoma and hepatitis B virus infection. J is TRBJ2-1 and V is TRBV28, with D possibly called TRBD1 or TRBD2 (5 bases each). The CDR3 bases are TGTGCCAGCAGTTTATCCACCCCGGGACGGAGACCAAGCTCTGTATACAATGAGCAGTTCTTC. Translating gives CASSLSTPGRRPSSVYNEQFF.